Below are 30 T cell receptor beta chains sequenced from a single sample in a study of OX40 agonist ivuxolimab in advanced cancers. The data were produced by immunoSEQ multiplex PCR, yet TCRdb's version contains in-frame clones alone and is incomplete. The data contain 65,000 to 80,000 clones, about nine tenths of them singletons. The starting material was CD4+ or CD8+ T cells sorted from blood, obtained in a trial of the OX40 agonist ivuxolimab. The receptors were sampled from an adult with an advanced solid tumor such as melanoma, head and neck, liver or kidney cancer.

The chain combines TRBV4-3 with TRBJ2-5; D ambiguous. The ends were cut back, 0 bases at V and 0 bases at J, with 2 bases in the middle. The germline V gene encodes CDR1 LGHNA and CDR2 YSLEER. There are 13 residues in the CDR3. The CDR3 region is CASSQDYQETQYF. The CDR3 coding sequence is TGCGCCAGCAGCCAAGATTACCAAGAGACCCAGTACTTC.

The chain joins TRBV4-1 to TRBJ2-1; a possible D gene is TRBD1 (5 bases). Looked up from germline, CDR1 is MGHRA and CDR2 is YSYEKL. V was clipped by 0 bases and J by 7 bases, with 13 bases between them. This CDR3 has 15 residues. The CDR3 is CASSQDRTTLNEQFF. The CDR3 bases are TGCGCCAGCAGCCAAGATAGGACAACCCTTAATGAGCAGTTCTTC.

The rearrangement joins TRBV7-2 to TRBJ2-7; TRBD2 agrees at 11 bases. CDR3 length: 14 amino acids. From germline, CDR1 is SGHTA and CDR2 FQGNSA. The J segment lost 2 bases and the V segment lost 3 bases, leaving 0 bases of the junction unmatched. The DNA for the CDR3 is TGTGCCAGCAGCTTTAGCGGGGGGGCCTACGAGCAGTACTTC. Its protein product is CASSFSGGAYEQYF.

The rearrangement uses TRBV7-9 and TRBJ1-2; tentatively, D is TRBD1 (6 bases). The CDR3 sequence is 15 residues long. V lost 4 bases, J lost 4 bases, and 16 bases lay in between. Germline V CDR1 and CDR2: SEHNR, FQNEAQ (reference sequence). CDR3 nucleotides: TGTGCCAGCAGCTCCCCTTTACAGGGCCCCTATGGCTACACCTTC. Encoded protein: CASSSPLQGPYGYTF.

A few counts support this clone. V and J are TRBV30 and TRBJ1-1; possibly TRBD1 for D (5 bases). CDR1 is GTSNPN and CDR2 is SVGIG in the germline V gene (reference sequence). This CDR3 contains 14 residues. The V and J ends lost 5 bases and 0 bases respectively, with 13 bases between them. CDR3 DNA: TGTGCCTGGGAGGGACGGACTCTGAACACTGAAGCTTTCTTT. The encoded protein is CAWEGRTLNTEAFF. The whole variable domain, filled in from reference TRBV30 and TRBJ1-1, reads SQTIHQWPATLVQPVGSPLSLECTVEGTSNPNLYWYRQAAGRGLQLLFYSVGIGQISSEVPQNLSASRPQDRQFILSSKKLLLSDSGFYLCAWEGRTLNTEAFFGQGTRLTVV.

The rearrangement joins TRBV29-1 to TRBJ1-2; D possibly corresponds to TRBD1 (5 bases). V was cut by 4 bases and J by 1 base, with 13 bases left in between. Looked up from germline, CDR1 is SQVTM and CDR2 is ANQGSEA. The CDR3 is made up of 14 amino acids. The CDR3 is CSVVGPDNNYGYTF. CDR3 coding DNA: TGCAGCGTTGTGGGGCCAGACAATAACTATGGCTACACCTTC.

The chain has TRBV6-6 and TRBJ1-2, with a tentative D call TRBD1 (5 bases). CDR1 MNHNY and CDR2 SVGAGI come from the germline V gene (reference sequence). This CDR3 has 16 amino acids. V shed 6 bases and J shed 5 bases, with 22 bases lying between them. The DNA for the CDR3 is TGTGCCAGCAGGGCAAGCAGGGTAGCCCCTAGTTATGGCTACACCTTC. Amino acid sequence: CASRASRVAPSYGYTF.

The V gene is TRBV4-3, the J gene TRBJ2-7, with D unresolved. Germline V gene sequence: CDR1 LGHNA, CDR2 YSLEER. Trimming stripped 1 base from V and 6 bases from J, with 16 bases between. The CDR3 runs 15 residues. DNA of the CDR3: TGCGCCAGCAGCCAAGGTCGCGCTGCGAACCCCGAGCAGTACTTC. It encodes CASSQGRAANPEQYF.

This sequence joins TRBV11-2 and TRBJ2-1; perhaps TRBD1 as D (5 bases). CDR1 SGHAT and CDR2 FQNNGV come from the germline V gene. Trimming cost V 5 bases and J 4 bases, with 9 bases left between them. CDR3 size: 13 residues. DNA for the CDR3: TGTGCCAGCAGCCTGACAGCATACAATGAGCAGTTCTTC. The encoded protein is CASSLTAYNEQFF.

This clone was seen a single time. DNA of the CDR3: TGTGCCAGCGGGGGGGGCAGGGCTTGGGGTGAAGCTTTCTTT. Translation gives CASGGGRAWGEAFF. The gene calls are TRBV6-5 and TRBJ1-1, with a weak D call TRBD1 (6 bases). The CDR3 is 14 amino acids. The germline gives CDR1 MNHEY, CDR2 SVGAGI. Trimming shortened V by 8 bases and J by 7 bases, and 20 bases separated the two germline ends.

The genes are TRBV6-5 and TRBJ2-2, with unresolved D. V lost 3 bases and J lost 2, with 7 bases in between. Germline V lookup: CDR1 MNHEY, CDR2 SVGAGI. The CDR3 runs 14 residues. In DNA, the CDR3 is TGTGCCAGCAGTTATTTAGATAACACCGGGGAGCTGTTTTTT. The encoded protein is CASSYLDNTGELFF.

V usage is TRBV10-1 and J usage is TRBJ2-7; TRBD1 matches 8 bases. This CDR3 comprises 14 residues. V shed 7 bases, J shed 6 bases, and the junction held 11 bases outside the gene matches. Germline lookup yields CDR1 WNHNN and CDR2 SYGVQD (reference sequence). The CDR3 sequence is CASNNRGCPLEQYF. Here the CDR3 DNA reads TGCGCCAGCAACAACAGGGGGTGCCCCCTCGAGCAGTACTTC.

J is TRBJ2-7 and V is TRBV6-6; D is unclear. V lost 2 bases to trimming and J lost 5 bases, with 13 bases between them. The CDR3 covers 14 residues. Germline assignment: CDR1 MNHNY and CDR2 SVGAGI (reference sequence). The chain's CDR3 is CASSYEGSLHEQYF. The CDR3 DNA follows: TGTGCCAGCAGTTACGAAGGCAGTTTGCACGAGCAGTACTTC.

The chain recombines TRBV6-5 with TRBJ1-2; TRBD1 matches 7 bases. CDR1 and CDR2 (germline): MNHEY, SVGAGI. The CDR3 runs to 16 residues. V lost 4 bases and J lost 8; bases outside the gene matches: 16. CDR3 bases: TGTGCCAGCAGTTCCGACAGGGAGCAGGGGTATTCAGGCTACACCTTC. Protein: CASSSDREQGYSGYTF.

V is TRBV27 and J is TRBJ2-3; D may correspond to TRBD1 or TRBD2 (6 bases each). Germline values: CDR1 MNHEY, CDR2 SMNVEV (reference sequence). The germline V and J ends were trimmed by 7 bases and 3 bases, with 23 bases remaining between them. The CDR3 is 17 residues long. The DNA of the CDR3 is TGTGCCAGCATCATCTCCCGGGGGCGGGGTCGGACAGATACGCAGTATTTT. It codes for CASIISRGRGRTDTQYF.

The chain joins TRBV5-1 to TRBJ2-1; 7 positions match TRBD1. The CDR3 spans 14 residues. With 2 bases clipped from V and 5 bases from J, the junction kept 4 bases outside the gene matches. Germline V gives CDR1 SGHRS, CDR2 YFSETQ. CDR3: CASSFSGTDNEQFF. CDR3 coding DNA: TGCGCCAGCAGCTTTTCCGGGACAGACAATGAGCAGTTCTTC.

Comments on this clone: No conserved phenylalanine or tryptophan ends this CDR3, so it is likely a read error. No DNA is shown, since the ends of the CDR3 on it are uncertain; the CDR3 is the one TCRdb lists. The CDR3 loop is CASSPCVLSPS. V is TRBV4-3 and J is TRBJ1-2. CDR1 and CDR2 (germline): LGHNA, YSLEER. Termini included, the CDR3 measures 11 amino acids.

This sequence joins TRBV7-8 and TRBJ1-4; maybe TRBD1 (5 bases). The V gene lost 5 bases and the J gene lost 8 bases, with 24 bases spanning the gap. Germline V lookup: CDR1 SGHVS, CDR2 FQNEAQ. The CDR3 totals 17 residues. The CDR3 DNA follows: TGTGCCAGCAGCCCCCTCCAGGAAGGGGAAAAGGGAGAAAAACTGTTTTTT. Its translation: CASSPLQEGEKGEKLFF.

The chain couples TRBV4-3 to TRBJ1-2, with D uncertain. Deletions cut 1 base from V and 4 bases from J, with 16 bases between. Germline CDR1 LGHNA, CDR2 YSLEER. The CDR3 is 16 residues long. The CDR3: CASSQGGSGAFYGYTF. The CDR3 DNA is TGCGCCAGCAGCCAAGGTGGTTCGGGTGCCTTCTATGGCTACACCTTC.

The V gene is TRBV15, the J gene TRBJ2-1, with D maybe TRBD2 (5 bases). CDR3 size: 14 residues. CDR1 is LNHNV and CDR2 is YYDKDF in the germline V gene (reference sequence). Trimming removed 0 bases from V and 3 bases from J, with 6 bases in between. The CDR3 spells CATSRDRGYNEQFF. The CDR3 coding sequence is TGTGCCACCAGCAGAGATCGGGGCTACAATGAGCAGTTCTTC.

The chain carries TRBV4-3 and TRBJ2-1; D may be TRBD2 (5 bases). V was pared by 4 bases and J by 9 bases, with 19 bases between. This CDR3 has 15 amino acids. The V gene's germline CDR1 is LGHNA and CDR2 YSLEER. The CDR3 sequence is CASSLTRTLIGEQFF. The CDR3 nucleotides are TGCGCCAGCAGCCTGACCCGGACTCTAATAGGTGAGCAGTTCTTC.

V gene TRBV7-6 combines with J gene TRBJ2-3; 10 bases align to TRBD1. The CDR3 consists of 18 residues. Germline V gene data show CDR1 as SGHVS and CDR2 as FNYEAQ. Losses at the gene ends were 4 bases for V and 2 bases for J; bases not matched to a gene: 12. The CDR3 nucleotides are TGTGCCAGCAGCTCTGCAAGGGTGGGGACAGGGGTCACAGATACGCAGTATTTT. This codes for CASSSARVGTGVTDTQYF.

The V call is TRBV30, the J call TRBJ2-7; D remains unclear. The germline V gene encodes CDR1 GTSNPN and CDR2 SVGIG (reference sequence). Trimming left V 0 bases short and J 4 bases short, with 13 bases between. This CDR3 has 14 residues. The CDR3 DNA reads TGTGCCTGGAGTGTAAGGCCCTGGCCTTACGAGCAGTACTTC. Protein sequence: CAWSVRPWPYEQYF.

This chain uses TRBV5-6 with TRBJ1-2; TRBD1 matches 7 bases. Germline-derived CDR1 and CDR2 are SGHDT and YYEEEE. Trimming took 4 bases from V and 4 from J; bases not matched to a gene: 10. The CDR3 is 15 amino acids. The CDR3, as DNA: TGTGCCAGCAGCGGGCAAGTGACAGGGACCTATGGCTACACCTTC. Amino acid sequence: CASSGQVTGTYGYTF.

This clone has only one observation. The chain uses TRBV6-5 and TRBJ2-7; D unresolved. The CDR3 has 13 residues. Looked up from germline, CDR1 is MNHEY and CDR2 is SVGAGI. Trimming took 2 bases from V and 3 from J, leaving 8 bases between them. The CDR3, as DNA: TGTGCCAGCAGTTACGCGGAGAACTACGAGCAGTACTTC. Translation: CASSYAENYEQYF.

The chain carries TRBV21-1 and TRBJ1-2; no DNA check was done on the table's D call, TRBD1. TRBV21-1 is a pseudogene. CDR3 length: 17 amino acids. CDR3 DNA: TGTGCCAGCAGCAAACTCCCCAACTACAGGGGGGACTATGGCTACACCTTC. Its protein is CASSKLPNYRGDYGYTF.

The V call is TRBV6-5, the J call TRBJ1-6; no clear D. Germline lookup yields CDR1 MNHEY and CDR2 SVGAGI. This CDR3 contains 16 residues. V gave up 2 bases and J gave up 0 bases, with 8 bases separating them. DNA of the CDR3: TGTGCCAGCAGTTACGGCTTGAGCTCCTATAATTCACCCCTCCACTTT. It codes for CASSYGLSSYNSPLHF.

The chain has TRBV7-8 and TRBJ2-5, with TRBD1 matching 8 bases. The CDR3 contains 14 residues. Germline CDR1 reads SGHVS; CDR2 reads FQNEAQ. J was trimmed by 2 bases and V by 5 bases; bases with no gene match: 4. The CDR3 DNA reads TGTGCCAGCAGCCCCCGGGACAGGCAAGAGACCCAGTACTTC. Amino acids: CASSPRDRQETQYF.

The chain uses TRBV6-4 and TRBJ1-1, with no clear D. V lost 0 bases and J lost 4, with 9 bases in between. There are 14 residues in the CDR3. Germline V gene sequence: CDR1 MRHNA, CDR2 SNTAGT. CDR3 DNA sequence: TGTGCCAGCAGTGACTCGCCCGAGGGCACTGAAGCTTTCTTT. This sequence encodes CASSDSPEGTEAFF.

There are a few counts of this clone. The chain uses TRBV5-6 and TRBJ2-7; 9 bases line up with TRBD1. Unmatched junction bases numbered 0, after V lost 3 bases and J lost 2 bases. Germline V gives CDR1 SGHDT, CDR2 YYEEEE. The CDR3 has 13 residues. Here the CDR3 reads CASSWTGAYEQYF. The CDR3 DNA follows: TGTGCCAGCAGCTGGACAGGGGCCTACGAGCAGTACTTC.